The 5 T cell receptor beta chains below were found in one sample sequenced in a study of T cell responses to AZD1222 COVID-19 vaccine. The protocol was immunoSEQ multiplex PCR, while the TCRdb copy is restricted to in-frame clones and leaves out a portion. Among nearly 80,000 clones listed, 80% were seen once. The starting material was peripheral blood, obtained on day 0 of AZD1222 vaccination. The source of these receptors is an adult in good health.

J is TRBJ2-2 and V is TRBV5-1; perhaps D is TRBD1 or TRBD2 (6 bases each). Trimming took 2 bases from V and 6 from J, leaving 14 bases between them. The length of the CDR3 is 15 residues. CDR1 is SGHRS and CDR2 is YFSETQ in the germline V gene. The CDR3 reads CASSFAGGWAGELFF. The CDR3 DNA follows: TGCGCCAGCAGCTTCGCCGGGGGCTGGGCCGGGGAGCTGTTTTTT.

The CDR3 protein is CASSQENRGSGGYTF. The CDR3 region has the DNA TGTGCCAGCAGCCAAGAAAACAGGGGGAGTGGTGGCTACACCTTC. V and J are TRBV3-1 (or the pseudogene TRBV3-2) and TRBJ1-2, with 8 bases fitting TRBD1. The V and J ends lost 0 bases and 7 bases, in that order; junction bases with no gene match: 7. The CDR3 spans 15 residues. CDR1 is LGHDT, CDR2 YNNKEL, per germline (reference sequence).

This chain uses TRBV6-5 with TRBJ2-7, with a tentative D call TRBD2 (6 bases). Germline V gene data show CDR1 as MNHEY and CDR2 as SVGAGI. CDR3 length: 13 amino acids. V dropped 10 bases and J dropped 5 bases, with 18 bases sitting between them. The CDR3 region is CATEGKGRNEQYF. CDR3 DNA sequence: TGTGCCACCGAGGGTAAGGGGAGGAACGAGCAGTACTTC.

The chain recombines TRBV19 with TRBJ2-5, with no clear D. Germline assignment: CDR1 LNHDA and CDR2 SQIVND (reference sequence). V was trimmed by 5 bases and J by 2 bases, leaving 9 bases between them. The CDR3 loop spans 13 amino acids. CDR3 residues: CASSAEPQETQYF. The CDR3 DNA reads as TGTGCCAGTAGTGCAGAGCCTCAAGAGACCCAGTACTTC.

This chain joins TRBV11-2 and TRBJ2-7; D tentatively fits TRBD1 or TRBD2 (5 bases each). The CDR3 spans 15 residues. Germline V gene data show CDR1 as SGHAT and CDR2 as FQNNGV. V shed 5 bases and J shed 5 bases, with 19 bases lying between them. The CDR3 spells CASSPPRQRSHEQYF. In DNA form, the CDR3 reads TGTGCCAGCAGCCCTCCCCGACAGCGGTCCCACGAGCAGTACTTC. Combining the CDR3 with reference TRBV11-2 and TRBJ2-7 gives the whole variable domain EAGVAQSPRYKIIEKRQSVAFWCNPISGHATLYWYQQILGQGPKLLIQFQNNGVVDDSQLPKDRFSAERLKGVDSTLKIQPAKLEDSAVYLCASSPPRQRSHEQYFGPGTRLTVT.